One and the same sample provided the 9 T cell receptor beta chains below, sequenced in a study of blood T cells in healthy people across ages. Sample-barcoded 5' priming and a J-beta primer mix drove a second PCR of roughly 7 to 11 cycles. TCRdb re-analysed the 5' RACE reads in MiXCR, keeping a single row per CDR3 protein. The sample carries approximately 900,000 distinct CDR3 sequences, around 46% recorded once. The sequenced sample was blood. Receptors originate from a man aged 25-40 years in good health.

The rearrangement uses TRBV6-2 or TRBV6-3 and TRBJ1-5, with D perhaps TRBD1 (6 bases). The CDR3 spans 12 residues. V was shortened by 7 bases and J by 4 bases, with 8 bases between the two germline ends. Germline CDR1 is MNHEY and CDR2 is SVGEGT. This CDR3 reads CASKTGNQPQHF. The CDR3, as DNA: TGTGCCAGCAAGACAGGAAATCAGCCCCAGCATTTT.

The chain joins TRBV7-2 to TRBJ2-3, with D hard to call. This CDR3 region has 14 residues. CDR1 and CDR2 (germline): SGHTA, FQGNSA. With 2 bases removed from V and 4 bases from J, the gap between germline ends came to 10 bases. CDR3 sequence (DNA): TGTGCCAGCAGCTTATTGCCGTCTCCAGATACGCAGTATTTT. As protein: CASSLLPSPDTQYF.

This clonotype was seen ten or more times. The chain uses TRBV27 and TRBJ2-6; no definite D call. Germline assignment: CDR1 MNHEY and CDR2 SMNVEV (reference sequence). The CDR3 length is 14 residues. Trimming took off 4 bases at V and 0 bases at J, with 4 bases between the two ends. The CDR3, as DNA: TGTGCCAGCAGTTCGAGCTCTGGGGCCAACGTCCTGACTTTC. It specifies CASSSSSGANVLTF.

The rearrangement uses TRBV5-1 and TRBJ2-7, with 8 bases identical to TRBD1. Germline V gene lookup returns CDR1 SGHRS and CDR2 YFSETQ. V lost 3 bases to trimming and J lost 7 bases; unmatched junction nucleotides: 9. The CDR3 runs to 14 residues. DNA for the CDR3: TGCGCCAGCAGCTCCGGGACAGGCAATCGGGAGCAGTACTTC. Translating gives CASSSGTGNREQYF.

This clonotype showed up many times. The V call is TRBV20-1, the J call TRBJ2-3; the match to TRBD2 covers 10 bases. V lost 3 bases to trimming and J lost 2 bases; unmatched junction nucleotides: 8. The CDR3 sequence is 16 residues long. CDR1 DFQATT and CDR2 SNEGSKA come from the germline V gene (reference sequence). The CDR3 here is CSARPISGGATDTQYF. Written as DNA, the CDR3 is TGCAGTGCTAGGCCAATCAGCGGGGGGGCCACAGATACGCAGTATTTT.

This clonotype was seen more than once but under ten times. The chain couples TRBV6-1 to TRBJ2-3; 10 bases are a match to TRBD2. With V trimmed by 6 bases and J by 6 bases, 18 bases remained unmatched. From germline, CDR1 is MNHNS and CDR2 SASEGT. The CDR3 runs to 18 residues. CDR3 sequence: CASRSQLSGGTRGDTQYF. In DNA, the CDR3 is TGTGCCAGCAGATCACAACTTAGCGGGGGGACCCGCGGTGATACGCAGTATTTT.

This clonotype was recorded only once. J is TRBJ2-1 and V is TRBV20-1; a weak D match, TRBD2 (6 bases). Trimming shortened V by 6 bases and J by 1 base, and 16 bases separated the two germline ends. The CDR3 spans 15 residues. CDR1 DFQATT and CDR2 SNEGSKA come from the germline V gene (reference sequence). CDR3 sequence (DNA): TGCAGTGCCCTCACGGGGGAAGGGTCCTACAATGAGCAGTTCTTC. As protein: CSALTGEGSYNEQFF.

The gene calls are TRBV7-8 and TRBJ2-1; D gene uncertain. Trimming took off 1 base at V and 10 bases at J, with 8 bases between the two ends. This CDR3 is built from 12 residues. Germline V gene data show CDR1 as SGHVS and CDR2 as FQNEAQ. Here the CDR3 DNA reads TGTGCCAGCAGCTTAGTAGGGATCGAGCAGTTCTTC. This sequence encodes CASSLVGIEQFF.

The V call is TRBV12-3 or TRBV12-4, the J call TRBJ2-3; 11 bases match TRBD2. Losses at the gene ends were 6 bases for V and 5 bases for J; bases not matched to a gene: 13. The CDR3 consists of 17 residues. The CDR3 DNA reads TGTGCCAGCAGCCCGGAGGCTAGCGGGGGGCAAGGAGATACGCAGTATTTT. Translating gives CASSPEASGGQGDTQYF.